Listed below are T cell receptor beta chains from one sample, sequenced in a study of cytomegalovirus exposure and HLA in healthy donors. Only in-frame clones appear in the TCRdb table, and some are missing; sequencing was by immunoSEQ multiplex PCR. The data hold around 130,000 clones, with around 8.5% observed a single time. Sequences were obtained from PBMCs. The source of these receptors is a man between 35 and 55 years old in good health and CMV-seronegative. Each CDR3 is given with its conserved first and last residue. Fields, in order: V gene, clone size, D gene, J gene, CDR3 protein, CDR3 DNA. A D gene is named only where the DNA matches it firmly. Clone size is given for some rows only: seen once, a few or many times, or a class if the clone is expanded.

TRBV7-8	-	TRBD1	TRBJ2-7	CASQRQGKGEQYF	TGTGCCAGCCAAAGACAGGGAAAAGGCGAGCAGTACTTC
TRBV6-6	few	TRBD2	TRBJ2-3	CASSYPTGGTDTQYF	TGTGCCAGCAGTTACCCTACGGGGGGAACAGATACGCAGTATTTT
TRBV29-1	-	-	TRBJ1-1	CSGKQGPNTEAFF	TGCAGCGGAAAACAGGGTCCGAACACTGAAGCTTTCTTT
TRBV29-1	-	TRBD1	TRBJ2-3	CSVEGGQGRTDTQYF	TGCAGCGTTGAAGGGGGACAGGGACGCACAGATACGCAGTATTTT
TRBV28	few	TRBD1	TRBJ1-1	CATTRQGRTEAFF	TGTGCCACCACAAGACAGGGGCGCACTGAAGCTTTCTTT
TRBV7-8	-	TRBD1	TRBJ1-5	CASSIRTGAFYSNQPQHF	TGTGCCAGCAGCATCAGGACAGGGGCGTTTTATAGCAATCAGCCCCAGCATTTT
TRBV4-3	few	TRBD2	TRBJ2-1	CASSQARGGNEQFF	TGCGCCAGCAGCCAGGCTCGGGGGGGCAATGAGCAGTTCTTC
TRBV6-6	-	TRBD2	TRBJ2-3	CASLRLAGELGAQYF	TGTGCCAGCCTTCGACTAGCGGGGGAGCTGGGTGCGCAGTATTTT
TRBV28	few	TRBD1	TRBJ2-1	CASSLGTGDVSYNEQFF	TGTGCCAGCAGTTTAGGGACAGGGGATGTTTCCTACAATGAGCAGTTCTTC
TRBV6-6	few	-	TRBJ2-3	CASSPTGSSTDTQYF	TGTGCCAGCAGTCCCACAGGGTCTAGCACAGATACGCAGTATTTT
TRBV5-4	few	-	TRBJ2-5	CASSLVYRQETQYF	TGTGCCAGCAGCTTGGTTTACAGACAAGAGACCCAGTACTTC
TRBV6-6	-	TRBD1	TRBJ1-4	CASSPRDRGLDEKLFF	TGTGCCAGCAGTCCTCGGGACAGGGGGCTCGATGAAAAACTGTTTTTT
TRBV4-3	few	-	TRBJ1-2	CASSQGQINYGYTF	TGCGCCAGCAGCCAAGGACAGATTAACTATGGCTACACCTTC